Listed here is a single T cell receptor (beta chain). Its antigen remains undetermined. No per-base quality is available; no much larger clone lies one base away. These data are taken from a study of cytomegalovirus exposure and HLA in healthy donors (TCRdb year 2017). Regarding the study in general: In an earlier analysis of roughly 500 of the donors, roughly 300 Gb of sequence data and approximately 100 million unique TCR beta sequences from 180 million or so T cells were reported. Class I and class II HLA loci were covered by the typing at four-digit resolution. About 5 DR-DQ haplotypes were handled as single units for association and clustering, since linkage in the cohort was strong. Genome-wide SNP genotypes for about 60% of the 666 donors were used in a later genetic analysis, which treated that subset as a discovery cohort. A later analysis re-examined previously published TCR beta repertoires from several hundred donors and added high-resolution HLA genotyping to investigate patterns of TCR occurrence. The later analysis used no new phenotypic data to find candidate immune exposures, relying instead on TCR beta sequences and their occurrence across donors. Using immunosequencing, the study profiled T cell repertoires from about 620 subjects and related those repertoires to cytomegalovirus serostatus. Besides the first cohort of more than 650 subjects, a separate validation cohort made up of 120 different subjects was used. Of the roughly 420 genotyped donors, roughly 80% were placed in the genetic ancestry cluster associated with self-reported Caucasian donors. The study aimed to test whether cataloging public T cell receptors could reveal signatures of past pathogen exposure. An early release that covered 640 HLA-typed donors contained approximately 300 gigabases of sequencing data and tens of millions of unique TCR sequences. To predict cytomegalovirus infection status, the study brought together high-throughput TCR immunosequencing, statistical association of individual TCRs with disease status, and machine learning. The number of typed donors differed by locus: roughly 629-630 for A, B, C, DRB1 and DQB1; 500 to 550 for DQA1; 606 for DPA1; and around 470 for DPB1. To decide whether each TCR beta V gene segment behaved as functional or pseudogenic, an earlier analysis of approximately 620 of the donors relied on high-throughput TCR beta sequencing. Across some 400 genotyped donors of the cohort, an average of approximately 240,000 unique TCR beta nucleotide sequences per donor were sequenced, and roughly a sixth of those sequences were non-productive. All discovery cohort repertoires had been generated on a single sequencing platform. Donor age, sex, ethnicity and CMV serostatus were compiled together with the repertoire data. Paper-wide results and their limitations: In a later genetic analysis, fewer N-insertions in productive TCRs were reported among donors in an Asian-associated ancestry cluster than the roughly 640-donor mean. CMV serostatus was the only immune exposure information available for the cohort. Most TCR sequences were observed very rarely across donors, whereas some public TCRs were present in many individuals. In a later analysis, the rate of TCR association differed among HLA loci, with DRB1 alleles having the most associated TCRs and HLA-C alleles having the fewest. The study gave a list of 150 to 200 TCR beta chains associated with cytomegalovirus. The earlier analysis of approximately 560 of the donors excluded approximately 15 rarely observed V segments, including chromosome 9 orphons, because counts were too low. Specific HLA alleles were associated with 16,951 TCR beta sequences at a false discovery rate of 0.05 in a later analysis. In vitro tests confirmed that a few of the cytomegalovirus-associated TCR beta chains recognize cytomegalovirus antigens. A later analysis found that HLA-associated TCR beta chains were more clonally expanded and had lower generation probabilities than equally common non-associated chains. This cohort had only TCR beta chains sequenced, and the lack of alpha or paired-chain data limited which features could be detected. Linkage disequilibrium might explain the correlated functional status among segregating V segments, but an unknown experimental factor could not be ruled out. The authors suggested that the approach could potentially be extended to other disease states and immunological phenotypes. Sequencing depth was assumed to be roughly uniform across donors in the presence/absence analyses, though that assumption may not hold. Assigning TCR associations to individual alleles was difficult when HLA alleles, especially DR and DQ, strongly co-occurred. In a later genetic analysis, a missense DCLRE1C variant was associated with V-gene and J-gene trimming of TCR beta chains, and the association was replicated in an independent cohort. A group of highly shared sequence variants was considered likely to be a technical artifact of the sequencing pipeline. Because HLA typing was missing for some donors at each locus, association tests included only the typed subset. According to a later analysis, most CMV-associated TCR beta chains appeared to be HLA-restricted, and the HLA associations seemed to be driven largely by CMV exposure. Some IMGT-functional V segments, including TRBV6-2 and TRBV6-3, could not be distinguished by the 87-base-pair reads and were therefore excluded. The classifier was reported to diagnose cytomegalovirus status with high specificity and sensitivity in both the original and validation cohorts. An earlier analysis of 587 of the donors showed that most TCR beta V segments appeared in productive rearrangements either about 87% or about 30% of the time, which broadly matched IMGT annotations. A further reported finding was that TCR beta sequences accurately predicted the HLA-A and HLA-B alleles for most subjects in the first cohort. In a later analysis, several top co-occurrence clusters were reported to appear linked to parvovirus B19, influenza, CMV and Epstein-Barr virus.

Clipping removes 5 bases from V and 10 bases from J, with 5 as the unmatched junction base count. Per the germline V gene (reference sequence), MNHEY is the CDR1 and SMNVEV is the CDR2. Measured from the cysteine to the phenylalanine, the CDR3 is 13 residues long. The entry retains the CDR3 DNA only, 39 bases that are in frame from base 1. The receptor library was made with the immunoSEQ multiplex PCR assay. The multiplex PCR relied on a mix of 60 forward primers for TCR Vbeta segments and 13 reverse primers for TCR Jbeta segments. The CDR3 region of rearranged TCR beta genes was amplified from genomic DNA by a multiplex PCR assay. Amplified TCR beta libraries were sequenced as 87-base-pair reads on the Illumina HiSeq System. The authors' pipeline ran thus. A later analysis tallied around 82 million unique TCR beta chains across the 700 or so repertoires, and some 12 million of those chains were shared by two or more donors. Raw reads were error-corrected and collapsed into unique sequences by a nearest-neighbor algorithm in which closely related sequences were merged to remove PCR and sequencing errors. To assign V, D and J gene segments, CDR3 sequences were aligned to IMGT reference sequences. For a sequence to be retained, a match of at least six nucleotides to both a V gene segment and a J gene segment was required. Rearrangements were called productive when the CDR3 lacked stop codons and stayed in frame with V and J; all others were non-productive. Following IMGT convention, CDR3 was defined as the stretch from the second conserved V-encoded cysteine up to the conserved J-encoded phenylalanine. The earlier analysis of about 560 of the donors excluded any sequence lacking an unambiguous match to a single V gene segment. In an earlier analysis of roughly 500 of the donors, V segments were called functional above 56.7% productive rearrangements and were called segregating when the between-donor standard deviation exceeded 5%. A statistical classification framework was built for diagnosing cytomegalovirus status from the catalog of TCR beta chain sequences. In a later analysis, TCR nucleotide sequences were compared against IMGT/GENE-DB human TR gene sequences so that V and J genes could be assigned. In a later analysis, CDR3 sequences and most-parsimonious VDJ recombination scenarios were assigned using the TCRdist pipeline. A later analysis defined each TCR beta chain by its CDR3 amino acid sequence plus V-gene family, and excluded reads lacking a unique V-gene family. As a way to deal with suspected cross-contamination and a sequencing artifact, a later analysis dropped 450 to 600 nucleotide sequences that were highly shared and had low generation probability. A later analysis calculated a clonal expansion index for each public chain from normalized within-repertoire ranks of inferred template counts. In a later analysis, generation probabilities were computed with a VDJ recombination model fitted to out-of-frame rearrangements, and the resulting probabilities were checked against IGoR. In a later analysis, TCR-TCR, TCR-HLA and TCR-CMV co-occurrence was scored with hypergeometric tests, and a repertoire-size bias correction was applied to TCR pairs. In a later analysis, false discovery rates were estimated by permuting HLA or CMV assignments 20 times. A later analysis grouped co-occurring TCRs with DBSCAN, adding TCRdist sequence similarity when clustering within HLA-allele-positive subsets. Repertoires with fewer than 30,000 or more than 120,000 public chains were left out of co-occurrence clustering, as were several repertoires with anomalous nucleotide sharing. What TCRdb holds here is the immuneACCESS table cut down to in-frame rearrangements. Part of the clones is not present; checked against another copy, under half of the missing clones reflect an unresolved V gene, and the others are unexplained. That table furnishes V, J and clone size, whereas the DNA furnished D and trimming. The sample includes about 130,000 clones, with around 77% observed a single time. Clones ranked in the top ten supply 1% to 1.5% of the sample.

In total, more than 500 healthy bone marrow donors made up the cohort. At the time of sampling, all cohort members were nominally healthy, though unrecorded immune exposures were likely present. The donor was CMV seronegative and was included in the group of 352 seronegative cohort members. Every donor gave a peripheral blood sample, and the peripheral blood mononuclear cells from that sample were used for TCR beta sequencing. The Qiagen DNeasy Blood Extraction Kit was used to extract genomic DNA from the blood cell samples. Sequenced material: PBMCs. This clonotype originated in a man aged 50-59 years in good health and CMV-seronegative. The V gene is TRBV27 and the J gene is TRBJ1-4, and TRBD1 matches 9 of the central bases. Here the CDR3 is given as CASSGQGPGKLFF. The DNA sequence reads TGTGCCAGCAGTGGACAGGGGCCCGGAAAACTGTTTTTT.